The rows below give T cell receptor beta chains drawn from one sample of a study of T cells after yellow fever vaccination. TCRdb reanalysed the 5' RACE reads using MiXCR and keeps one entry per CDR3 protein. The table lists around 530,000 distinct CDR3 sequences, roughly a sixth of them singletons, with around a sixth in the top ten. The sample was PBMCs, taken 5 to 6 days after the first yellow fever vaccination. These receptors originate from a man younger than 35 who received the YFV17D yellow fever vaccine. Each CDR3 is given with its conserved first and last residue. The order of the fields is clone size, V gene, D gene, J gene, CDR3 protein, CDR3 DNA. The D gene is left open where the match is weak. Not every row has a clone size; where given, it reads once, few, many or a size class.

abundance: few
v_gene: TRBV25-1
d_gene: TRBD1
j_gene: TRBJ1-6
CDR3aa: CASSESHRGHSPLHF
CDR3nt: TGTGCCAGCAGTGAATCCCACAGGGGGCATTCACCCCTCCACTTT

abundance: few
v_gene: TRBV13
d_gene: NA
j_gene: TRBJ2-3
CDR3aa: CASSIPLARDTQYF
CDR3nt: TGTGCCAGCAGCATACCGTTGGCCAGAGATACGCAGTATTTT

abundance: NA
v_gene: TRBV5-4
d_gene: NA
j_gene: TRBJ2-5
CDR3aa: CASSSGEDGQRETQYF
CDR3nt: TGTGCCAGCAGCTCGGGAGAGGACGGGCAACGGGAGACCCAGTACTTC

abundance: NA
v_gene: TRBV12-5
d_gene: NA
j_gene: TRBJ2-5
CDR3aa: CASALAGAETQYF
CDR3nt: TGTGCTAGTGCTCTGGCTGGGGCTGAGACCCAGTACTTC

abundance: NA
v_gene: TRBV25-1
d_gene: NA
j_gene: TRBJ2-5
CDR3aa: CASSVSSGIETQYF
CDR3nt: TGTGCCAGCAGTGTATCATCGGGGATTGAGACCCAGTACTTC

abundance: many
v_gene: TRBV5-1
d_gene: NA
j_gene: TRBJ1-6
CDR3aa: CASSTGSTDSPLHF
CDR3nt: TGCGCCAGCTCGACAGGATCTACGGATTCACCCCTCCACTTT

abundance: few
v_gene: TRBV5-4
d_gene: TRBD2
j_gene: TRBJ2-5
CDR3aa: CASSFHPGTSGVLQETQYF
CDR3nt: TGTGCCAGCAGCTTCCATCCCGGGACTAGCGGGGTCCTCCAAGAGACCCAGTACTTC

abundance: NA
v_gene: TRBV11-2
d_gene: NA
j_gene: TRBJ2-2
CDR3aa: CASSPIGGLNTGELFF
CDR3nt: TGTGCCAGCAGCCCAATCGGGGGCCTCAACACCGGGGAGCTGTTTTTT

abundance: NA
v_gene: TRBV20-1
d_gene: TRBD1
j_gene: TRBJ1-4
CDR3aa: CSARQGGEKLFF
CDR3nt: TGCAGTGCACGACAGGGTGGTGAAAAACTGTTTTTT

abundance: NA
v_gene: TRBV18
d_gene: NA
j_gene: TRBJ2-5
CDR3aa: CASSLAETTGRETQYF
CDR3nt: TGTGCCAGCTCACTAGCGGAGACTACCGGGAGAGAGACCCAGTACTTC

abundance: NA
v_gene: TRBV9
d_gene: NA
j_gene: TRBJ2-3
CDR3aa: CASSTYLTLGGDTQYF
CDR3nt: TGTGCCAGCAGCACCTACCTGACTTTGGGGGGAGATACGCAGTATTTT

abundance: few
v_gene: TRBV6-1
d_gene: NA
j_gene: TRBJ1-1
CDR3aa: CASSELGVTEAFF
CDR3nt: TGTGCCAGCAGTGAACTTGGGGTTACTGAAGCTTTCTTT

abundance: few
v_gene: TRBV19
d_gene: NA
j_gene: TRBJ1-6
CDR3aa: CASNGRAANSPLHF
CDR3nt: TGTGCCAGTAATGGGCGGGCGGCTAATTCACCCCTCCACTTT

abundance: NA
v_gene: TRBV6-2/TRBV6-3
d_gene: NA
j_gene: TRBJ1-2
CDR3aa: CASTQAAGGGYTF
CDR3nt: TGTGCCAGCACCCAAGCGGCCGGTGGCGGCTACACCTTC

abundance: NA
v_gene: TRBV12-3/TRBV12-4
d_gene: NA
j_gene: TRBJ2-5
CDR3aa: CASSPGDWTQYF
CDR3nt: TGTGCCAGCAGCCCAGGGGATTGGACCCAGTACTTC

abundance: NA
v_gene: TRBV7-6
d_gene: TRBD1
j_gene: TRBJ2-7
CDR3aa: CASSAGTYRGPYEQYF
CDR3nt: TGTGCCAGCAGCGCGGGAACGTACAGGGGGCCCTACGAGCAGTACTTC

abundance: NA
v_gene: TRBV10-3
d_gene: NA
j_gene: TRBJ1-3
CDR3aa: CAISVSGPYSGNTIYF
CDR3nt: TGTGCCATCAGTGTATCCGGACCTTACTCTGGAAACACCATATATTTT

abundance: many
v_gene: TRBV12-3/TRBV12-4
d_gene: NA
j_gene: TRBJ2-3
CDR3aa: CASSYVGLADTQYF
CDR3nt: TGTGCCAGCAGTTATGTGGGTCTGGCGGATACGCAGTATTTT

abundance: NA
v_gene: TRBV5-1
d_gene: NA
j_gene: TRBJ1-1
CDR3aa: CASSLGVVLGNTEAFF
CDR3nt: TGCGCCAGCAGCTTGGGCGTCGTACTGGGAAACACTGAAGCTTTCTTT

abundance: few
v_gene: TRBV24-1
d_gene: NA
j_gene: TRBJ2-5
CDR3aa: CATSDFRGEETQYF
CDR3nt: TGTGCCACCAGTGATTTCCGGGGTGAAGAGACCCAGTACTTC

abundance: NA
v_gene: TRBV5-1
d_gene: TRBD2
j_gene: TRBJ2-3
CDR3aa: CASSSPGLAGGTDTQYF
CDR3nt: TGCGCCAGCAGTTCCCCGGGACTAGCGGGGGGCACAGATACGCAGTATTTT

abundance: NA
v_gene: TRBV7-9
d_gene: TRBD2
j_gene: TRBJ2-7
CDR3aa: CASSPRLAGIYEQYF
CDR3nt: TGTGCCAGCAGCCCCCGGCTAGCGGGGATCTACGAGCAGTACTTC

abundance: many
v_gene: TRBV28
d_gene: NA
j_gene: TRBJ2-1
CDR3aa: CASTQSGDVNEQFF
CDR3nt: TGTGCCAGCACTCAGTCGGGGGACGTCAATGAGCAGTTCTTC

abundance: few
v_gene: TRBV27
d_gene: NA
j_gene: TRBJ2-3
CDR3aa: CASEPRPGTDTQYF
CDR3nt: TGTGCCAGCGAGCCACGACCGGGCACAGATACGCAGTATTTT

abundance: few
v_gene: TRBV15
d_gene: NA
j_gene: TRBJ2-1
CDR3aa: CATSRKNEQFF
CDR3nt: TGTGCCACCAGCAGAAAGAATGAGCAGTTCTTC

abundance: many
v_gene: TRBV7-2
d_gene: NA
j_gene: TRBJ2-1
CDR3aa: CASSLDRNEQFF
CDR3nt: TGTGCCAGCAGCTTAGACCGGAATGAGCAGTTCTTC

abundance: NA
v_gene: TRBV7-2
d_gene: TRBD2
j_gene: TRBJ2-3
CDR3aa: CASSSIAGTSGGLQYF
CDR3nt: TGTGCCAGCAGCTCCATTGCCGGGACTAGCGGGGGCCTTCAGTATTTT

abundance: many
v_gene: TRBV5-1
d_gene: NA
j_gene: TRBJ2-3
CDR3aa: CASSLRPSTDTQYF
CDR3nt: TGCGCCAGCAGCTTGCGTCCATCCACAGATACGCAGTATTTT

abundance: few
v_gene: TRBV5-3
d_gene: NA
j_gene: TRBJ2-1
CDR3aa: CARSPRWGHEQFF
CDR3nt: TGTGCCAGAAGCCCGCGGTGGGGCCATGAGCAGTTCTTC

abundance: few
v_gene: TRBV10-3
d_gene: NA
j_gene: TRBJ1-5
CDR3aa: CAISEPNQPQHF
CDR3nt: TGTGCCATCAGTGAACCCAATCAGCCCCAGCATTTT

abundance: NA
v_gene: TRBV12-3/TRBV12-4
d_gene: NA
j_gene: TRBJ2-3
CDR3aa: CACRRGIDDTQYF
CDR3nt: TGTGCCTGTCGGAGGGGTATTGATGATACGCAGTATTTT

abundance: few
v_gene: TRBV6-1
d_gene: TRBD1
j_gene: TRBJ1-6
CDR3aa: CASSGWTGRSPLHF
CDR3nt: TGTGCCAGCAGTGGCTGGACAGGACGTTCACCCCTCCACTTT

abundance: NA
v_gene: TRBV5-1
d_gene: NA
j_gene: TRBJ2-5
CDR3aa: CASSLETSAGETQYF
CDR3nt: TGCGCCAGCAGCTTGGAGACCTCGGCCGGAGAGACCCAGTACTTC

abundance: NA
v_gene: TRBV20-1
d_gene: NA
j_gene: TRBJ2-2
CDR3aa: CSARLASRNGELFF
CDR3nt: TGCAGTGCTAGGTTAGCCTCGAGAAACGGGGAGCTGTTTTTT

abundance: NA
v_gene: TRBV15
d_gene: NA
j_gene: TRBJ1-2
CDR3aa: CATSRTGTGIYGYTF
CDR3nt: TGTGCCACCAGCAGAACTGGGACCGGGATCTATGGCTACACCTTC

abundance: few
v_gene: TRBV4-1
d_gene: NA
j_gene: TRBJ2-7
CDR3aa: CASSQVLASYEQYF
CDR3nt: TGCGCCAGCAGCCAAGTCCTAGCGAGCTACGAGCAGTACTTC

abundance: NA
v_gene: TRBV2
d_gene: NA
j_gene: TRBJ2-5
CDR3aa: CASSEGTQRTQYF
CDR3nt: TGTGCCAGCAGTGAAGGTACCCAGCGGACCCAGTACTTC

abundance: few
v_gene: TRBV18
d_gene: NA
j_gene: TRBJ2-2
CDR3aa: CASSPWDTGELFF
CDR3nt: TGTGCCAGCTCACCATGGGACACCGGGGAGCTGTTTTTT

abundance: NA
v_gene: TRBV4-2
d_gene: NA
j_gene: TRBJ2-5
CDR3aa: CASSPRQGGKTQYF
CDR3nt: TGTGCCAGCAGCCCCCGACAGGGCGGGAAGACCCAGTACTTC

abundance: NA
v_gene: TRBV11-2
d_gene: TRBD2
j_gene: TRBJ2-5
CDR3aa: CASSSGWTSGQETQYF
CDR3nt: TGTGCCAGCAGCTCCGGATGGACTAGCGGACAAGAGACCCAGTACTTC

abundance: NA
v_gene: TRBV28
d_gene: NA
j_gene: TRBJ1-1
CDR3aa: CASSLSGLRGGTEAFF
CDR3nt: TGTGCCAGCAGTTTATCCGGTTTGAGGGGGGGGACTGAAGCTTTCTTT

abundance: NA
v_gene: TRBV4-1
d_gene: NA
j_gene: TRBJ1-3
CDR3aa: CASSQVGGYGNTIYF
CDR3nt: TGCGCCAGCAGCCAAGTAGGGGGTTATGGAAACACCATATATTTT

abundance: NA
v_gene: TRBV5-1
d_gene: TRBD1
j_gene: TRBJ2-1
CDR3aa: CASSFGTEYNEQFF
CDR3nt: TGCGCCAGCAGTTTTGGGACAGAATACAATGAGCAGTTCTTC

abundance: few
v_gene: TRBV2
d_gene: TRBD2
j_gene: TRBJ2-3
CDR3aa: CASTSGGNTQYF
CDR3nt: TGTGCCAGCACTAGCGGGGGAAATACGCAGTATTTT

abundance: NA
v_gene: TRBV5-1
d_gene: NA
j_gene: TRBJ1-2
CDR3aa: CASSRPGQAYGYTF
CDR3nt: TGCGCCAGCAGCAGACCGGGACAAGCCTATGGCTACACCTTC

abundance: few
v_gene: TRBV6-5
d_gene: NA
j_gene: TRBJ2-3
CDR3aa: CASSFRTDLTDTQYF
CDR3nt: TGTGCCAGCAGTTTCCGGACAGATCTCACAGATACGCAGTATTTT

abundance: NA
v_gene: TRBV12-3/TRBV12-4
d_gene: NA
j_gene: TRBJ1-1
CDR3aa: CASSRVDGNTEAFF
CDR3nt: TGTGCCAGCAGCCGCGTGGACGGGAACACTGAAGCTTTCTTT

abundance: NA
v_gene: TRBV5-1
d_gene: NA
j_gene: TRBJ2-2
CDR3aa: CASSQDSITGELFF
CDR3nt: TGCGCCAGCAGCCAGGACAGCATTACCGGGGAGCTGTTTTTT

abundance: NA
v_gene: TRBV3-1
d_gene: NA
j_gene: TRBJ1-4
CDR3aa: CASSHRDNLGEKLFF
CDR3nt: TGTGCCAGCAGCCATCGGGACAACCTAGGGGAAAAACTGTTTTTT

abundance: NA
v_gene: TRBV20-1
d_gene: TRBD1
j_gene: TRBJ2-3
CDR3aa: CSARETGGVWTDTQYF
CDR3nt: TGCAGTGCTAGAGAAACAGGGGGAGTATGGACAGATACGCAGTATTTT

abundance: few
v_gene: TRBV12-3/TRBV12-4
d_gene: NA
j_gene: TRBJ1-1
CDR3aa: CASSWVGRGGTEAFF
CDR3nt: TGTGCCAGCAGTTGGGTTGGCAGGGGAGGGACTGAAGCTTTCTTT

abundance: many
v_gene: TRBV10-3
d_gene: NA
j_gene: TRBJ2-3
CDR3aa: CAISLTTSTDTQYF
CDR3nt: TGTGCCATCAGCCTGACAACTAGCACAGATACGCAGTATTTT

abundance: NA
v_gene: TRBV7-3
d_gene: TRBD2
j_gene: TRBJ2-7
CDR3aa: CASIPIPGSGGLRPYEQYF
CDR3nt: TGTGCCAGCATCCCCATCCCCGGTAGCGGGGGTCTTCGACCCTACGAGCAGTACTTC

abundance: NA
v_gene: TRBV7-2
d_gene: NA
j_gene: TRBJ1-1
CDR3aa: CASSFIMGRGGNTEAFF
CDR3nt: TGTGCCAGCAGCTTTATAATGGGGCGGGGGGGAAACACTGAAGCTTTCTTT

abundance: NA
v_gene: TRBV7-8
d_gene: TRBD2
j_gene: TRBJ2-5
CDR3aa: CASSPSLDAGAETQYF
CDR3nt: TGTGCCAGCAGCCCAAGTTTGGATGCGGGAGCCGAGACCCAGTACTTC

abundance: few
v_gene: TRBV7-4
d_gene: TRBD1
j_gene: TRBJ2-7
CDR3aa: CASSLPGTGASEQYF
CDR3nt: TGTGCCAGCAGCTTACCGGGGACAGGGGCCAGCGAGCAGTACTTC

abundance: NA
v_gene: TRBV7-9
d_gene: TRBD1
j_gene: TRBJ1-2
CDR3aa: CASSSTNPPTGSDF
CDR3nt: TGTGCCAGCAGCTCAACAAACCCCCCGACAGGGAGTGACTTC